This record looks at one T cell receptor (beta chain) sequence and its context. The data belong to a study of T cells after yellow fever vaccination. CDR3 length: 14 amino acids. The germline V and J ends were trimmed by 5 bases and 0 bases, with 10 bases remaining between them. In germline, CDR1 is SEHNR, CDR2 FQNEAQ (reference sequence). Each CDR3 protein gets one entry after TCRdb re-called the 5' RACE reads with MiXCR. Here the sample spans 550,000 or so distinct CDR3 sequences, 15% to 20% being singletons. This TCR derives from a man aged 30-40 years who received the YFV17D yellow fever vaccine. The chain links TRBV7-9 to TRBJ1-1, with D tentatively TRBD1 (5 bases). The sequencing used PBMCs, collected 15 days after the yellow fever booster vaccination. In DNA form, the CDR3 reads TGTGCCAGCAGCGTTTGGGGCATGAACACTGAAGCTTTCTTT. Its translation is CASSVWGMNTEAFF.